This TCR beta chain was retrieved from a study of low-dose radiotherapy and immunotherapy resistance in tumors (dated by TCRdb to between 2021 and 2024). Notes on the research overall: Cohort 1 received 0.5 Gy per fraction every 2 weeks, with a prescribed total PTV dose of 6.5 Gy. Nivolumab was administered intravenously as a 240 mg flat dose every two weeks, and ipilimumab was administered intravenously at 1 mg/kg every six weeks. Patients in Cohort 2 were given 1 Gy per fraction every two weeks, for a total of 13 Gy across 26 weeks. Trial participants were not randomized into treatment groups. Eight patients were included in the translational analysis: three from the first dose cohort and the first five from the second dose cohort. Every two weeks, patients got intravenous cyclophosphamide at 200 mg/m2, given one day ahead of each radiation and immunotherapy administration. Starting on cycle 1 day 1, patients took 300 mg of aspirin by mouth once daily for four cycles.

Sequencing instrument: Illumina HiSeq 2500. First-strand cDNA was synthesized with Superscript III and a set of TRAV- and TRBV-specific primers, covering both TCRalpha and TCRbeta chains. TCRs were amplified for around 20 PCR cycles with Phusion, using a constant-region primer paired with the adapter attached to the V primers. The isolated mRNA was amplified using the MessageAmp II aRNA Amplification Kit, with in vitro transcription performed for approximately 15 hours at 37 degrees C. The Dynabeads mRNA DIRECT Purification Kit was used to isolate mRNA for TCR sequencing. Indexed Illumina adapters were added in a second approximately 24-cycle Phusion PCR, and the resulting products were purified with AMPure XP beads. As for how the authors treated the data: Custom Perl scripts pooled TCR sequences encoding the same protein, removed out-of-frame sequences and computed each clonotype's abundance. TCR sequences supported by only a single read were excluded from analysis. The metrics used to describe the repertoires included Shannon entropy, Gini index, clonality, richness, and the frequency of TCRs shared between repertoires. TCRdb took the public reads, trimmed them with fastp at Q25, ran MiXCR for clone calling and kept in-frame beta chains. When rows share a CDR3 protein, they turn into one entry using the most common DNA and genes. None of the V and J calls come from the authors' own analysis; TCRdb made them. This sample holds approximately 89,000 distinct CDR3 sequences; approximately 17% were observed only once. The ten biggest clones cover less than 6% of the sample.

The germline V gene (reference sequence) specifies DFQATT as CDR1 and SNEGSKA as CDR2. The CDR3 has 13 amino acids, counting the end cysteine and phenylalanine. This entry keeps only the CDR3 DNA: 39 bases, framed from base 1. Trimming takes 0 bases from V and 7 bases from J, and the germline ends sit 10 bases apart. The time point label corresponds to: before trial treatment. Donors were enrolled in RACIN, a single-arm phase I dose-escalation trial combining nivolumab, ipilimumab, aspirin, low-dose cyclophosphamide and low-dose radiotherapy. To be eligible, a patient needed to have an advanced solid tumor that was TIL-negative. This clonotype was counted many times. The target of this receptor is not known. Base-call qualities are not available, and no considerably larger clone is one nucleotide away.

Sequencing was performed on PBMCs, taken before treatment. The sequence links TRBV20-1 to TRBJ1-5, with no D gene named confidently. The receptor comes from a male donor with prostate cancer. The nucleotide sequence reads TGCAGTGCTAGAGATCCGGGTGGGCAGCCCCAGCATTTT. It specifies CSARDPGGQPQHF.